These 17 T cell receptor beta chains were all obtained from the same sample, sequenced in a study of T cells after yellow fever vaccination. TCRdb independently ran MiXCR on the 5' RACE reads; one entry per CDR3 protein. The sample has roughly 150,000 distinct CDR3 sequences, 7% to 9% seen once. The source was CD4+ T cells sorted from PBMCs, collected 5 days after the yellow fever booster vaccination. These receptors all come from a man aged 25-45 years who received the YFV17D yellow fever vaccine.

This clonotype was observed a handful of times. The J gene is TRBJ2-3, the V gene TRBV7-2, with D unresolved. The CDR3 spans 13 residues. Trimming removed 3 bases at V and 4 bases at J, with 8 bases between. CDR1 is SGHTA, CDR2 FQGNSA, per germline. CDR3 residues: CASSLMGSDTQYF. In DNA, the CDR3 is TGTGCCAGCAGCTTGATGGGGTCAGATACGCAGTATTTT.

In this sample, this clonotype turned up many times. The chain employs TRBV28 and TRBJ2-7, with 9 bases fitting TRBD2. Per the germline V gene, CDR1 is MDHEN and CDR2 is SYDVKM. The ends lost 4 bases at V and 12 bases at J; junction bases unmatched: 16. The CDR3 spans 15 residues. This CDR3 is CASSWRGSTSGRVYF. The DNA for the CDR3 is TGTGCCAGCAGTTGGAGGGGTTCTACTAGCGGGCGCGTGTACTTC.

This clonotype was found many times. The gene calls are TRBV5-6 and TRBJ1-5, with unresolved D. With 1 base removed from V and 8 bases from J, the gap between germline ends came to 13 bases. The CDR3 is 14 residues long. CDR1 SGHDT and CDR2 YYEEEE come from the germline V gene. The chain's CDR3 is CASSLTAAGKPQHF. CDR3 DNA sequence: TGTGCCAGCAGCTTGACGGCAGCGGGAAAGCCCCAGCATTTT.

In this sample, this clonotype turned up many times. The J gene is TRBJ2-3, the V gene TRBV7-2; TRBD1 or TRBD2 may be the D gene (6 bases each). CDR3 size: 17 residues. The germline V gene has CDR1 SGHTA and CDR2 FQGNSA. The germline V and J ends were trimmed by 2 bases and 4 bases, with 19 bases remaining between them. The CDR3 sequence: CASSLTQGGSGPDTQYF. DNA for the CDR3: TGTGCCAGCAGCTTAACCCAAGGGGGGAGCGGACCAGATACGCAGTATTTT.

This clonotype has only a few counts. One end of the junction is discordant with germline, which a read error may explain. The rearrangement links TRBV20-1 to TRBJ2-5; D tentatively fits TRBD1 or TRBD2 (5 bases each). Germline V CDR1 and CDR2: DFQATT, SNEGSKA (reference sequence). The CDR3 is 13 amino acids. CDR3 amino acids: CSARGAAGETQYF. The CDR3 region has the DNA TGCAGTGCCAGAGGGGCCGCTGGGGAGACCCAGTACTTC.

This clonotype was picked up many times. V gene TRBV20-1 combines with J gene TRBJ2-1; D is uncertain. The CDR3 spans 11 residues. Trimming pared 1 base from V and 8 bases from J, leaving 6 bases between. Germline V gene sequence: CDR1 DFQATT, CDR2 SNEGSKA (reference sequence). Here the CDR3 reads CSARGDDEQFF. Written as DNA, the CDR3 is TGCAGTGCTAGAGGAGACGATGAGCAGTTCTTC.

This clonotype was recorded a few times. CDR3 nucleotides: TGTGCCAGCAAAGAACTTGGGGGAAACTCTGGGGCCAACGTCCTGACTTTC. Translating it yields CASKELGGNSGANVLTF. The genes are TRBV6-2 or TRBV6-3 and TRBJ2-6, with D perhaps being TRBD1 or TRBD2 (5 bases each). V was pared by 7 bases and J by 0 bases, with 16 bases between. CDR1 and CDR2 from the germline V gene are MNHEY and SVGEGT. The CDR3 covers 17 residues.

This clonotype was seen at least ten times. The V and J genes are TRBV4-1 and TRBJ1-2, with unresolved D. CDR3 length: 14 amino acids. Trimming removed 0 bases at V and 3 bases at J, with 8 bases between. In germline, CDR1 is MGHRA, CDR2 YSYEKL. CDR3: CASSQDSRDYGYTF. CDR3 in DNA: TGCGCCAGCAGCCAAGATTCGCGGGACTATGGCTACACCTTC.

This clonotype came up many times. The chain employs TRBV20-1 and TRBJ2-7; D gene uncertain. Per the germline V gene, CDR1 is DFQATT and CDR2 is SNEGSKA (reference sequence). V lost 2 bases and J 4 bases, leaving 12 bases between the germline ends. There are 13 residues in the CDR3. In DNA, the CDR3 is TGCAGTGCTAGATGGAGCAAACAGTACGAGCAGTACTTC. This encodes CSARWSKQYEQYF.

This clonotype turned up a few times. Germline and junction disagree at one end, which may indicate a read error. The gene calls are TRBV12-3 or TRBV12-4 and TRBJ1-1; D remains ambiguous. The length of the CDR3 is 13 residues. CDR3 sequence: CASSLAVKTEAFF. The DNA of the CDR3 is TGTGCCAGCAGTTTAGCGGTGAAGACTGAAGCTTTCTTT.

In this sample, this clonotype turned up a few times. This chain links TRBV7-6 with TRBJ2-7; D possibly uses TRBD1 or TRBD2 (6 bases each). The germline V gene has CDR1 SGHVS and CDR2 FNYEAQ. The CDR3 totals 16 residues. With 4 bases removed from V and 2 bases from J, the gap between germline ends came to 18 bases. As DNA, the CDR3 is TGTGCCAGCAGCTCTTTAGGGGGGCAGGATCCCTACGAGCAGTACTTC. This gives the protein CASSSLGGQDPYEQYF.

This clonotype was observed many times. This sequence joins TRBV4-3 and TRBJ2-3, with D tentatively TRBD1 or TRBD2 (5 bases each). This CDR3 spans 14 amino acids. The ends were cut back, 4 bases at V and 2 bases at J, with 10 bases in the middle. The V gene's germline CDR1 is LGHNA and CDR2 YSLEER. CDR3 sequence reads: CASSRDGFTDTQYF. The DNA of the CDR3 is TGCGCCAGCAGCCGGGACGGGTTCACAGATACGCAGTATTTT.

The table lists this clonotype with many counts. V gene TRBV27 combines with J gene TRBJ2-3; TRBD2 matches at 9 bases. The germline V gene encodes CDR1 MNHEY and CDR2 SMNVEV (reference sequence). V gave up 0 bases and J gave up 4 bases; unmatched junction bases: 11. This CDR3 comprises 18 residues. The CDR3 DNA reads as TGTGCCAGCAGTTTATCGGCTCGGGGGAGCGGGAGGTCAGATACGCAGTATTTT. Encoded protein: CASSLSARGSGRSDTQYF.

Here the CDR3 DNA reads TGTGCCAGTTGGCGGGAGACGGGAGATACGCAGTATTTT. The encoded protein is CASWRETGDTQYF. The chain carries TRBV7-2 and TRBJ2-3; 7 positions match TRBD2. With 9 bases clipped from V and 5 bases from J, the junction kept 8 bases outside the gene matches. The CDR3 is 13 residues long. The germline gives CDR1 SGHTA, CDR2 FQGNSA.

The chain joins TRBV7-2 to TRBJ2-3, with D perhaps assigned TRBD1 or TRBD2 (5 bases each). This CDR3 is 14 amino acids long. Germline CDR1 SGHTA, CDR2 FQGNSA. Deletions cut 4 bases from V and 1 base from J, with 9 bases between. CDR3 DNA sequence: TGTGCCAGCAGCTCCATGGGGGGCACAGATACGCAGTATTTT. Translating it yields CASSSMGGTDTQYF.

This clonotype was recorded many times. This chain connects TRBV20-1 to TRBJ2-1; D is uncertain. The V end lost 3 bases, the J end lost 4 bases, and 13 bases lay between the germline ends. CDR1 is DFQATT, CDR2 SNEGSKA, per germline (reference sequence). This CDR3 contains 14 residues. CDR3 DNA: TGCAGTGCTAGTAAACCGTCAGGATACAATGAGCAGTTCTTC. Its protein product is CSASKPSGYNEQFF.

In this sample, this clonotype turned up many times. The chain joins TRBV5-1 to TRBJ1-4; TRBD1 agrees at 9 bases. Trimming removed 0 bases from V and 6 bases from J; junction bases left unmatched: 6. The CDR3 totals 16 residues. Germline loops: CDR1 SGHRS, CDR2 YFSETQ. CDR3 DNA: TGCGCCAGCAGCTTGGGTTTCCGGGACAGGGATGAAAAACTGTTTTTT. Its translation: CASSLGFRDRDEKLFF.